This T cell receptor (beta chain) stems from a study of T cell repertoires in aging, cancer and after chemotherapy. Amplification of TCR beta used genomic DNA extracted from peripheral blood. In regard to this clonotype: One end of the junction varies from germline; a read error may be responsible.

The CDR3 runs to 15 residues. Germline CDR1 reads DFQATT; CDR2 reads SNEGSKA (reference sequence). A mixed TRB-A/B primer pool amplified rearranged TRB by multiplex touch-down PCR. TCRdb redid the calling of the multiplex PCR reads with MiXCR, one entry per CDR3 protein. The profile shows about 10,000 distinct CDR3 sequences, less than 30% of them singletons. The receptor was isolated from a human donor in good health. The sequenced sample consisted of blood. The chain employs TRBV20-1 and TRBJ2-2, with D perhaps TRBD1 (6 bases). CDR3 loop: CSAKWGQSNTGVLFF. The CDR3 DNA is TGCAGTGCAAAGTGGGGACAATCGAACACCGGGGTGCTGTTTTTT.